A single sample gave rise to the 23 T cell receptor beta chains below, sequenced in a study of blood T cell repertoires in COVID-19. Method: immunoSEQ multiplex PCR; TCRdb's copy keeps in-frame clones and lacks some. The sample shows about 60,000 clones, 88% of them seen only once. The sample consisted of peripheral blood. Receptors were obtained from a man aged 50 to 59 with active COVID-19.

This clone occurred once. V and J are TRBV5-1 and TRBJ2-2, with 7 bases identical to TRBD1. The CDR3 is 14 residues long. V dropped 3 bases and J dropped 4; count of bases not matched to a gene: 3. From germline, CDR1 is SGHRS and CDR2 YFSETQ. The CDR3 spells CASSSGTVTGELFF. The CDR3 nucleotides are TGCGCCAGCAGCTCCGGGACAGTCACCGGGGAGCTGTTTTTT.

The chain uses TRBV2 and TRBJ2-4; 7 positions match TRBD2. V lost 10 bases, J lost 4 bases, and 10 bases stayed unmatched. The V gene's germline CDR1 is SNHLY and CDR2 FYNNEI. The CDR3 spans 14 residues. The CDR3 protein is CATFGGRGKNIQYF. The CDR3 coding sequence is TGTGCCACCTTCGGTGGGAGGGGAAAAAACATTCAGTACTTC.

The V call is TRBV6-5, the J call TRBJ2-7; TRBD2 agrees at 8 bases. CDR1 and CDR2 (germline): MNHEY, SVGAGI. Losses at the gene ends were 7 bases for V and 6 bases for J; bases not matched to a gene: 11. The CDR3 spans 14 residues. CDR3 DNA sequence: TGTGCCAGCACTTTAGCGGGGAGGTCTTCCGAGCAGTACTTC. It translates to CASTLAGRSSEQYF.

The rearrangement links TRBV25-1 to TRBJ2-3; 9 bases agree with TRBD2. The ends lost 3 bases at V and 4 bases at J; junction bases unmatched: 5. CDR1 and CDR2 from the germline V gene are MGHDK and SYGVNS. The CDR3 runs to 15 residues. CDR3 residues: CASSDGGGASDTQYF. CDR3 in DNA: TGTGCCAGCAGTGATGGCGGGGGGGCGTCAGATACGCAGTATTTT.

The V and J genes are TRBV5-1 and TRBJ1-6, with D possibly being TRBD1 (5 bases). The CDR3 totals 16 residues. V shed 4 bases and J shed 9 bases, with 20 bases lying between them. Germline V gives CDR1 SGHRS, CDR2 YFSETQ. DNA of the CDR3: TGCGCCAGCAGCCGGGCCGGGGGAAGAAAGGGTTCACCCCTCCACTTT. This translates into CASSRAGGRKGSPLHF. The complete variable domain, with remaining parts taken from reference TRBV5-1 and TRBJ1-6, reads KAGVTQTPRYLIKTRGQQVTLSCSPISGHRSVSWYQQTPGQGLQFLFEYFSETQRNKGNFPGRFSGRQFSNSRSEMNVSTLELGDSALYLCASSRAGGRKGSPLHFGNGTRLTVT.

This chain links TRBV30 with TRBJ2-7; no reliable D call. Per the germline V gene, CDR1 is GTSNPN and CDR2 is SVGIG (reference sequence). Trimming shortened V by 0 bases and J by 3 bases, and 18 bases separated the two germline ends. The CDR3 has 16 residues. The CDR3 region has the DNA TGTGCCTGGAGTGTACTTGGTATTCCTCCTGACTACGAGCAGTACTTC. It specifies CAWSVLGIPPDYEQYF.

This clone showed up just once. CDR3 residues: CASSLGDRKTQYF. The CDR3, as DNA: TGTGCCAGCAGCTTGGGGGACAGGAAAACCCAGTACTTC. The V call is TRBV7-2, the J call TRBJ2-5, with 8 bases matching TRBD1. Unmatched junction bases numbered 5, after V lost 3 bases and J lost 8 bases. CDR1 is SGHTA and CDR2 is FQGNSA in the germline V gene. The CDR3 is made up of 13 amino acids.

V usage is TRBV7-8 and J usage is TRBJ1-2, with D possibly being TRBD1 (5 bases). Germline V gives CDR1 SGHVS, CDR2 FQNEAQ. The V end was cut by 5 bases, the J end by 2 bases, with 9 bases between. This CDR3 is 13 amino acids long. The CDR3 region has the DNA TGTGCCAGCAGCCCAGGACAAAACTATGGCTACACCTTC. Translated, it gives CASSPGQNYGYTF.

The chain employs TRBV5-1 and TRBJ2-5; 9 bases map to TRBD2. The CDR3 extends over 15 amino acids. V shed 3 bases, J shed 2 bases, and the junction held 5 bases outside the gene matches. Per the germline V gene, CDR1 is SGHRS and CDR2 is YFSETQ. As DNA, the CDR3 is TGCGCCAGCAGCTCTAGCGGGGAGTCACAAGAGACCCAGTACTTC. As protein: CASSSSGESQETQYF.

The rearrangement links TRBV7-8 to TRBJ2-3; TRBD2 aligns across 11 bases. Germline V gives CDR1 SGHVS, CDR2 FQNEAQ. This CDR3 is built from 16 residues. V was clipped by 6 bases and J by 4 bases; unmatched bases: 9. CDR3 DNA sequence: TGTGCCAGCAGGAAAACTAGCGGGGGCTTCGCAGATACGCAGTATTTT. This translates into CASRKTSGGFADTQYF.

The rearrangement joins TRBV5-8 to TRBJ2-1, with TRBD2 identical over 8 bases. The V and J ends lost 8 bases and 4 bases, in that order; junction bases with no gene match: 14. The CDR3 spans 16 residues. CDR1 SGHTS and CDR2 YDEGEE come from the germline V gene. The CDR3 here is CARPLGRGASYNEQFF. In nucleotides, the CDR3 is TGTGCCAGACCCCTGGGGCGGGGGGCCTCGTACAATGAGCAGTTCTTC.

V gene TRBV5-6 combines with J gene TRBJ2-3; no definite D call. CDR3 size: 14 residues. V dropped 1 base and J dropped 5 bases, with 11 bases sitting between them. CDR1 and CDR2 (germline): SGHDT, YYEEEE. This chain's CDR3 is CASSLPVRGDTQYF. CDR3 nucleotide sequence: TGTGCCAGCAGCTTGCCAGTTAGAGGAGATACGCAGTATTTT.

The chain carries TRBV15 and TRBJ1-1, with D unresolved. Trimming took off 4 bases at V and 1 base at J, with 7 bases between the two ends. The CDR3 length is 13 residues. The germline gives CDR1 LNHNV, CDR2 YYDKDF (reference sequence). Here the CDR3 DNA reads TGTGCCACCAGCATGGAGACGAACACTGAAGCTTTCTTT. Translation gives CATSMETNTEAFF. The whole variable domain, remainder taken from reference TRBV15 and TRBJ1-1, is DAMVIQNPRYQVTQFGKPVTLSCSQTLNHNVMYWYQQKSSQAPKLLFHYYDKDFNNEADTPDNFQSRRPNTSFCFLDIRSPGLGDTAMYLCATSMETNTEAFFGQGTRLTVV.

The chain carries TRBV5-5 and TRBJ2-2; D is unresolved. In germline, CDR1 is SGHKS, CDR2 YYEKEE (reference sequence). This CDR3 comprises 13 residues. The germline V and J ends were trimmed by 4 bases and 5 bases, with 9 bases remaining between them. The CDR3 coding sequence is TGTGCCAGCAGCCTCCTAGAGACCGGGGAGCTGTTTTTT. This encodes CASSLLETGELFF.

The J gene is TRBJ2-3, the V gene TRBV2; TRBD1 matches 7 bases. Germline V gene sequence: CDR1 SNHLY, CDR2 FYNNEI. J lost 5 bases, V lost 2 bases, and 7 bases had no gene match. The CDR3 sequence is 15 residues long. In nucleotides, the CDR3 is TGTGCCAGCAGTGAAATGTTAGGGGGCCAAGATACGCAGTATTTT. This codes for CASSEMLGGQDTQYF.

The chain recombines TRBV7-8 with TRBJ1-2; tentative D call: TRBD1 (6 bases). The V end was cut by 5 bases, the J end by 5 bases, with 18 bases between. In germline, CDR1 is SGHVS, CDR2 FQNEAQ. The CDR3 sequence is 15 residues long. CDR3 in amino acids: CASSRLPTGPYGYTF. CDR3 nucleotides: TGTGCCAGCAGCCGACTGCCCACAGGGCCGTATGGCTACACCTTC. The variable domain in full, completed from reference TRBV7-8 and TRBJ1-2, reads GAGVSQSPRYKVAKRGQDVALRCDPISGHVSLFWYQQALGQGPEFLTYFQNEAQLDKSGLPSDRFFAERPEGSVSTLKIQRTQQEDSAVYLCASSRLPTGPYGYTFGSGTRLTVV.

The chain uses TRBV6-6 and TRBJ2-7, with a possible D match to TRBD1 (6 bases). Germline CDR1 is MNHNY and CDR2 is SVGAGI (reference sequence). V was clipped by 6 bases and J by 0 bases, with 18 bases between them. This CDR3 comprises 16 residues. This CDR3 is CASSQIQGQFSYEQYF. DNA for the CDR3: TGTGCCAGCAGCCAAATACAGGGTCAATTCTCCTACGAGCAGTACTTC.

V and J are TRBV18 and TRBJ1-1, with D unresolved. The CDR3 covers 13 residues. The V end lost 2 bases, the J end lost 7 bases, and 11 bases lay between the germline ends. Germline CDR1 is KGHSH and CDR2 is LQKENI. The CDR3 is CASSPAADLEAFF. CDR3 coding DNA: TGTGCCAGCTCACCAGCGGCCGACCTTGAAGCTTTCTTT.

This sequence joins TRBV7-2 and TRBJ1-2; D ambiguous. The V gene's germline CDR1 is SGHTA and CDR2 FQGNSA. The length of the CDR3 is 12 residues. The ends were cut back, 3 bases at V and 8 bases at J, with 10 bases in the middle. CDR3 sequence: CASSLTGWGYTF. CDR3 nucleotide sequence: TGTGCCAGCAGCTTGACGGGTTGGGGCTACACCTTC.

CDR3 sequence reads: CACRDRANYGYTF. The CDR3 nucleotides are TGTGCCTGCCGGGACAGAGCTAACTATGGCTACACCTTC. The genes are TRBV30 and TRBJ1-2; 7 bases fit TRBD1. CDR1 GTSNPN and CDR2 SVGIG come from the germline V gene (reference sequence). J lost 0 bases, V lost 6 bases, and 4 bases had no gene match. This CDR3 is built from 13 residues.

Concerning this clone itself: This specimen includes other DNA sequences encoding the same CDR3. The chain links TRBV6-5 to TRBJ2-5; D uncertain. This CDR3 region has 12 residues. V was shortened by 0 bases and J by 4 bases, with 3 bases between the two germline ends. Per the germline V gene, CDR1 is MNHEY and CDR2 is SVGAGI. The CDR3 reads CASSYSRETQYF. The CDR3 nucleotides are TGTGCCAGCAGTTACTCCCGAGAGACCCAGTACTTC.

This chain uses TRBV5-4 with TRBJ2-1, with a tentative D call TRBD2 (5 bases). The germline V gene encodes CDR1 SGHNT and CDR2 YYREEE (reference sequence). This CDR3 comprises 11 residues. The V gene lost 4 bases and the J gene lost 9 bases, with 8 bases spanning the gap. For the CDR3, the DNA is TGTGCCAGCAGCGGGGAGCGTGAGCAGTTCTTC. Its protein product is CASSGEREQFF.

This rearrangement joins TRBV12-3 or TRBV12-4 to TRBJ1-6; TRBD1 might be the D (5 bases). This CDR3 has 12 amino acids. The V and J ends lost 3 bases and 14 bases respectively, with 11 bases between them. CDR3 nucleotides: TGTGCCAGCAGTTTGCGGGGGGGGGCCCTCCACTTT. Protein: CASSLRGGALHF.